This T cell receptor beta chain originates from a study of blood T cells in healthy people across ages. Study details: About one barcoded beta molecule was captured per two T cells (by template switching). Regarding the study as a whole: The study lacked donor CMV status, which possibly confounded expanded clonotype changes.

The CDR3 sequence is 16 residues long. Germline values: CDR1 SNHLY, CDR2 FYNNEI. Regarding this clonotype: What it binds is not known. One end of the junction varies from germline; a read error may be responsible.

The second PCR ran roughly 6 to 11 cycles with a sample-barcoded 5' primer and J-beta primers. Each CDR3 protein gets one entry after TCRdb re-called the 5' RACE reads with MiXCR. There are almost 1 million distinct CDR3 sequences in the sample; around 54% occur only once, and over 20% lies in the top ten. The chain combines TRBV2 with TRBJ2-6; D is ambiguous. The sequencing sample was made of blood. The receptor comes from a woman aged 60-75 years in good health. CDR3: CACSNTYSSGANVLTF. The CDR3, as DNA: TGTGCCTGCAGTAACACCTATAGCTCTGGGGCCAACGTCCTGACTTTC.